The subject of this entry is one T cell receptor (beta chain). Its antigen is still unknown. The CDR3 runs 15 residues. V lost 3 bases, J lost 2 bases, and 7 bases stayed unmatched. The V gene's germline CDR1 is MDHEN and CDR2 SYDVKM. These data come from a study of blood T cells in healthy people across ages. Study results and limitations: Roughly linearly, TCR beta diversity per million T cells fell as age increased. Both naive CD4+ cell counts and diversity were greater in long-lived donors than in aged donors.

A second PCR of about 7 to 12 cycles used a sample-barcoded 5' primer and a J-beta primer mix. A 12-random-nucleotide template-switch adaptor tagged each cDNA molecule. The study obtained at least 2.5 million CDR3-containing paired-end reads from every sample. TCRdb passed the 5' RACE reads through MiXCR, listing each CDR3 protein once. The sample has 800,000 to 1,000,000 distinct CDR3 sequences, approximately 49% seen once. Material: blood. The chain links TRBV28 to TRBJ2-7; 7 bases are a match to TRBD2. This receptor was taken from a man aged 30 to 39 in good health. CDR3 protein: CASSLMAGTTYEQYF. In DNA, the CDR3 is TGTGCCAGCAGTTTGATGGCAGGGACTACCTACGAGCAGTACTTC. The full variable domain, in which reference TRBV28 and TRBJ2-7 provide the parts outside the CDR3, is DVKVTQSSRYLVKRTGEKVFLECVQDMDHENMFWYRQDPGLGLRLIYFSYDVKMKEKGDIPEGYSVSREKKERFSLILESASTNQTSMYLCASSLMAGTTYEQYFGPGTRLTVT.